These 19 T cell receptor beta chains were all obtained from the same sample, sequenced in a study of cytomegalovirus exposure and HLA in healthy donors. Both 60 Vbeta primers and 13 Jbeta primers went into the PCR. The repertoire was sequenced with immunoSEQ multiplex PCR; TCRdb's copy has only in-frame clones and lacks some. The sample shows tens of thousands of clones, about 71% of them seen only once. The sequenced sample was PBMCs. The receptors come from a woman aged 40 to 49 in good health and CMV-seronegative.

The chain joins TRBV2 to TRBJ1-4; D ambiguous. CDR1 is SNHLY, CDR2 FYNNEI, per germline. Trimming stripped 7 bases from V and 2 bases from J, with 17 bases between. The CDR3 extends over 16 amino acids. The CDR3 reads CASTMVAVTTNEKLFF. The CDR3 DNA follows: TGTGCCAGCACAATGGTGGCAGTCACCACTAATGAAAAACTGTTTTTT.

This rearrangement joins TRBV28 to TRBJ1-5; D perhaps matches TRBD1 (5 bases). Between the trimmed V and J ends, which lost 2 bases and 9 bases, there was a span of 17 bases. Germline V gives CDR1 MDHEN, CDR2 SYDVKM. This CDR3 has 15 residues. The CDR3: CASSLVQGLQRPQHF. The CDR3 nucleotides read TGTGCCAGCAGTTTAGTCCAGGGTCTTCAGAGGCCCCAGCATTTT.

The rearrangement links TRBV30 to TRBJ1-2; 7 bases agree with TRBD1. The V gene's germline CDR1 is GTSNPN and CDR2 SVGIG (reference sequence). This CDR3 comprises 12 residues. J gave up 6 bases and V 1 base, and 2 bases lay outside the gene matches. In nucleotides, the CDR3 is TGTGCCTGGAGTGGGACAGGCAATGGCTACACCTTC. Its translation is CAWSGTGNGYTF.

This rearrangement joins TRBV6-6 to TRBJ1-1; D gene ambiguous. V gave up 0 bases and J gave up 1 base, with 9 bases separating them. CDR3 length equals 15 residues. Germline lookup yields CDR1 MNHNY and CDR2 SVGAGI (reference sequence). Written as DNA, the CDR3 is TGTGCCAGCAGTTACTCGTCCGGGTCGAACACTGAAGCTTTCTTT. Its translation: CASSYSSGSNTEAFF.

The V and J genes are TRBV11-3 and TRBJ1-5; D is undetermined. V gave up 1 base and J gave up 9 bases, with 19 bases separating them. Germline-derived CDR1 and CDR2 are SGHNT and YENEEA. The CDR3 loop spans 16 amino acids. This CDR3 is CASSLAGRPIWGPQHF. The CDR3 region has the DNA TGTGCCAGCAGCTTAGCGGGAAGACCGATCTGGGGGCCCCAGCATTTT.

The gene calls are TRBV15 and TRBJ1-1, with D possibly TRBD1 on 5 matching bases. V gave up 0 bases and J gave up 8 bases, with 10 bases separating them. The CDR3 is 13 residues long. Germline V gene lookup returns CDR1 LNHNV and CDR2 YYDKDF (reference sequence). The CDR3 spells CATSRDLRGEAFF. CDR3 bases: TGTGCCACCAGCAGAGATCTAAGGGGAGAAGCTTTCTTT.

V gene TRBV10-3 combines with J gene TRBJ1-2; 7 bases align to TRBD1. The CDR3 has 13 amino acids. V dropped 2 bases and J dropped 7; count of bases not matched to a gene: 4. Germline V lookup: CDR1 ENHRY, CDR2 SYGVKD. DNA for the CDR3: TGTGCCATCAGTGAGGACAGGGCTTTTGGCTACACCTTC. Translating gives CAISEDRAFGYTF.

This clone was seen only once. V gene TRBV28 combines with J gene TRBJ1-5; 9 bases match TRBD1. J was trimmed by 0 bases and V by 8 bases; bases with no gene match: 8. CDR3 length equals 16 residues. Germline V CDR1 and CDR2: MDHEN, SYDVKM. The CDR3 sequence is CASRDRDLYSNQPQHF. In DNA form, the CDR3 reads TGTGCCAGCCGGGACAGGGACCTCTATAGCAATCAGCCCCAGCATTTT.

The CDR3 region is CASTPSGGAYYGYTF. DNA of the CDR3: TGCGCCAGCACCCCGTCTGGGGGGGCCTACTATGGCTACACCTTC. The chain employs TRBV5-1 and TRBJ1-2, with a weak D call TRBD1 (6 bases). The CDR3 is 15 residues long. From germline, CDR1 is SGHRS and CDR2 YFSETQ. V was pared by 6 bases and J by 3 bases, with 18 bases between.

The V call is TRBV6-1, the J call TRBJ2-2, with D tentatively TRBD2 (6 bases). Germline V gene lookup returns CDR1 MNHNS and CDR2 SASEGT. CDR3 length: 15 amino acids. Trimming shortened V by 7 bases and J by 3 bases, and 15 bases separated the two germline ends. The CDR3 sequence is CASNIAEIYTGELFF. CDR3 DNA: TGTGCCAGCAACATAGCGGAAATATACACCGGGGAGCTGTTTTTT.

J is TRBJ2-1 and V is TRBV6-4, with TRBD2 as a possible D gene (6 bases). This CDR3 contains 15 residues. Trimming removed 0 bases at V and 4 bases at J, with 10 bases between. Germline V gives CDR1 MRHNA, CDR2 SNTAGT. CDR3: CASSDSGGGYNEQFF. DNA for the CDR3: TGTGCCAGCAGTGACTCTGGGGGAGGATACAATGAGCAGTTCTTC.

The rearrangement joins TRBV15 to TRBJ2-5; D call uncertain. The germline V gene encodes CDR1 LNHNV and CDR2 YYDKDF (reference sequence). The CDR3 has 11 amino acids. With 8 bases removed from V and 1 base from J, the gap between germline ends came to 5 bases. The CDR3 spells CATGGQETQYF. Written as DNA, the CDR3 is TGTGCCACCGGCGGCCAAGAGACCCAGTACTTC.

This chain uses TRBV20-1 with TRBJ1-4, with D uncertain. This CDR3 region has 11 residues. Germline V gene lookup returns CDR1 DFQATT and CDR2 SNEGSKA (reference sequence). Trimming removed 6 bases at V and 8 bases at J, with 10 bases between. The CDR3 DNA reads as TGCAGTGCCACGACATGGGAAAAACTGTTTTTT. Translation gives CSATTWEKLFF.

The CDR3 region is CASSLARQARFNYGYTF. As DNA, the CDR3 is TGTGCCAGCAGCTTGGCTCGACAGGCCCGATTTAACTATGGCTACACCTTC. The chain recombines TRBV5-8 with TRBJ1-2; tentatively, D is TRBD1 (6 bases). The germline V gene encodes CDR1 SGHTS and CDR2 YDEGEE. V dropped 0 bases and J dropped 1 base, with 16 bases sitting between them. The CDR3 length is 17 residues.

J is TRBJ1-4 and V is TRBV7-9; D is ambiguous. Trimming left V 1 base short and J 5 bases short, with 8 bases between. Looked up from germline, CDR1 is SEHNR and CDR2 is FQNEAQ (reference sequence). The CDR3 contains 14 residues. The CDR3 bases are TGTGCCAGCAGCTTAGACGGGAAGAATGAAAAACTGTTTTTT. Translated, it gives CASSLDGKNEKLFF.

The rearrangement links TRBV7-9 to TRBJ2-7; possible D gene TRBD2, 7 bases. Germline CDR1 and CDR2: SEHNR and FQNEAQ (reference sequence). V gave up 6 bases and J gave up 2 bases, with 17 bases separating them. The CDR3 is 15 residues long. The CDR3 DNA sequence: TGTGCCAGCAGTTGGGGGGGCCCAACCCCCTACGAGCAGTACTTC. Translation: CASSWGGPTPYEQYF.

The chain carries TRBV5-4 and TRBJ2-7, with 9 bases aligning to TRBD2. The V gene's germline CDR1 is SGHNT and CDR2 YYREEE (reference sequence). The V and J ends lost 2 bases and 6 bases, in that order; junction bases with no gene match: 6. CDR3 length: 14 residues. CDR3 loop: CASSFVAGAGEQYF. CDR3 sequence (DNA): TGTGCCAGCAGCTTTGTAGCGGGAGCGGGCGAGCAGTACTTC. The complete variable domain, with remaining parts taken from reference TRBV5-4 and TRBJ2-7, reads ETGVTQSPTHLIKTRGQQVTLRCSSQSGHNTVSWYQQALGQGPQFIFQYYREEENGRGNFPPRFSGLQFPNYSSELNVNALELDDSALYLCASSFVAGAGEQYFGPGTRLTVT.

This clone was seen only once. The V gene is TRBV5-6, the J gene TRBJ1-5; D may be TRBD1 (5 bases). V lost 4 bases and J 3 bases, leaving 17 bases between the germline ends. The CDR3 extends over 16 amino acids. CDR1 is SGHDT and CDR2 is YYEEEE in the germline V gene. CDR3 coding DNA: TGTGCCAGCAGCCGAAGGACACCCCGTGACAATCAGCCCCAGCATTTT. This sequence encodes CASSRRTPRDNQPQHF.

In regard to this clone: Other DNA variants within this sample encode the same CDR3. V and J are TRBV7-9 and TRBJ1-1; 8 bases fit TRBD1. The germline V gene has CDR1 SEHNR and CDR2 FQNEAQ (reference sequence). After removal of 8 bases from V and 10 bases from J, the junction contained 6 bases not matched to a gene. The CDR3 runs to 11 residues. The CDR3 is CASAGGEVAFF. CDR3 bases: TGTGCCAGCGCAGGGGGCGAGGTAGCTTTCTTT.